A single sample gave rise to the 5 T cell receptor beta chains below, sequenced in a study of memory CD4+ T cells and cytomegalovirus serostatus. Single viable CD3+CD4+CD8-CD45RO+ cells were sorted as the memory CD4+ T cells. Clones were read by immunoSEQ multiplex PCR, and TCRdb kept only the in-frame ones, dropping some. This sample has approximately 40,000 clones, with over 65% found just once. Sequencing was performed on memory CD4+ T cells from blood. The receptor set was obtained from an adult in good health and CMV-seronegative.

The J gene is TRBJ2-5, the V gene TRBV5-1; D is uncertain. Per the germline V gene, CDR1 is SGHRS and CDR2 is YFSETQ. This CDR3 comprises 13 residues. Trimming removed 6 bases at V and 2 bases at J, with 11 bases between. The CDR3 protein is CASTEPAQETQYF. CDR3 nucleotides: TGCGCCAGCACCGAGCCGGCTCAAGAGACCCAGTACTTC.

The CDR3 DNA sequence: TGCGCCAGCAGCTTCTATAACAGGGGGAGTACAGATACGCAGTATTTT. It specifies CASSFYNRGSTDTQYF. The chain joins TRBV5-1 to TRBJ2-3, with TRBD1 matching over 8 bases. The CDR3 is made up of 16 amino acids. Looked up from germline, CDR1 is SGHRS and CDR2 is YFSETQ. Trimming at V came to 2 bases and at J to 3 bases, leaving 8 bases not matched to a gene.

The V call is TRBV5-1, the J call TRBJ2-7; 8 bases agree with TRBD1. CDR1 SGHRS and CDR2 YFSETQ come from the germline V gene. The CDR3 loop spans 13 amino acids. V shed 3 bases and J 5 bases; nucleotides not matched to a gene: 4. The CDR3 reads CASSSGTGNEQYF. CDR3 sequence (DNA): TGCGCCAGCAGCTCCGGGACAGGCAACGAGCAGTACTTC.

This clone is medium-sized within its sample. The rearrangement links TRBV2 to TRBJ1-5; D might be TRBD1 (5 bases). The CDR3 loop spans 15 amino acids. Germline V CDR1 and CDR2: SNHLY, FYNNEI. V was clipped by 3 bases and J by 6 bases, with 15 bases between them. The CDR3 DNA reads TGTGCCAGCAGTGACCGGTCCCGGGGCACTCAGCCCCAGCATTTT. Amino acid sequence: CASSDRSRGTQPQHF.

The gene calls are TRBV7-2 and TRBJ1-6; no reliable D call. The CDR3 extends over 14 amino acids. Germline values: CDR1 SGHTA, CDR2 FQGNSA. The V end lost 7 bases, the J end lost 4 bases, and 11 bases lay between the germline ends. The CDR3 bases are TGTGCCAGCACCCAGCGGGGTTATAATTCACCCCTCCACTTT. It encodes CASTQRGYNSPLHF. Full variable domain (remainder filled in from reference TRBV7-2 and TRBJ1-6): GAGVSQSPSNKVTEKGKDVELRCDPISGHTALYWYRQSLGQGLEFLIYFQGNSAPDKSGLPSDRFSAERTGGSVSTLTIQRTQQEDSAVYLCASTQRGYNSPLHFGNGTRLTVT.